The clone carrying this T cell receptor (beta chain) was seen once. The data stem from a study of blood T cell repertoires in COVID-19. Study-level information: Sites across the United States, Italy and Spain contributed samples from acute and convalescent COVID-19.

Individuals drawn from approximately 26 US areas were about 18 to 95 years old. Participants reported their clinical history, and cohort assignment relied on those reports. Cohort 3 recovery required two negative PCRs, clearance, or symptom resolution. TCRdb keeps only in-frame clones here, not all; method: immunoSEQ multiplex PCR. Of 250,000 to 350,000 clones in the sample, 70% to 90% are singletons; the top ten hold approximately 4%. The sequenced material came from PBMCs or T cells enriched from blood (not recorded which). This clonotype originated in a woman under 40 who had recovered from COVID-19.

CDR3 nucleotide sequence: TGTGCCAGCAGCAAGGGACAGGGGACGAATGAGCAGTTCTTC. This codes for CASSKGQGTNEQFF. The V gene is TRBV9, the J gene TRBJ2-1; TRBD1 matches 10 bases. The germline V gene encodes CDR1 SGDLS and CDR2 YYNGEE. Trimming removed 4 bases from V and 7 bases from J; junction bases left unmatched: 5. The length of the CDR3 is 14 residues.